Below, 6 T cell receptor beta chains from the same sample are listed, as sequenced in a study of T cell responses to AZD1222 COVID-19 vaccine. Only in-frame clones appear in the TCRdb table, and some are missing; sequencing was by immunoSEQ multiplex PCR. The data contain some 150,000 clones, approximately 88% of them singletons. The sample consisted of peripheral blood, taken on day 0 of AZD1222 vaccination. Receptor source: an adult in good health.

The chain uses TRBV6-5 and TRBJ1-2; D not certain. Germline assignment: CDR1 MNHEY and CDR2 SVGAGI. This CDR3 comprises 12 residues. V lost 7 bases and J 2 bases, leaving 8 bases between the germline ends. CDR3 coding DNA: TGTGCCAGCAATATGGGGAACTATGGCTACACCTTC. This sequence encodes CASNMGNYGYTF.

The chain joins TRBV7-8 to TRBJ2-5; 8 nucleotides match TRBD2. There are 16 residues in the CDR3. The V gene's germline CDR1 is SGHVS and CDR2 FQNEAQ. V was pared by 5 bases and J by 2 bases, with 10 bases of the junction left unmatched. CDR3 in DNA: TGTGCCAGCAGCCCCATACTGACTAGCGAGCAAGAGACCCAGTACTTC. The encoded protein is CASSPILTSEQETQYF.

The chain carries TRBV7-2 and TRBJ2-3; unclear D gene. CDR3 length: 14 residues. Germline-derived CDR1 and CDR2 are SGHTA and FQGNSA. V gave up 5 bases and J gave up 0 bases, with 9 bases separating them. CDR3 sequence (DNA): TGTGCCAGCAGCGTGGACCCTAGCACAGATACGCAGTATTTT. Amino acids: CASSVDPSTDTQYF.

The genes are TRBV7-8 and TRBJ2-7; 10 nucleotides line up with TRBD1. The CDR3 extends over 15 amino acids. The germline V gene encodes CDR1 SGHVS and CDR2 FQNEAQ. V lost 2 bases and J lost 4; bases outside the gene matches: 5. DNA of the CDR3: TGTGCCAGCAGCTTAATGGGACAGGGGAATTACGAGCAGTACTTC. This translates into CASSLMGQGNYEQYF.

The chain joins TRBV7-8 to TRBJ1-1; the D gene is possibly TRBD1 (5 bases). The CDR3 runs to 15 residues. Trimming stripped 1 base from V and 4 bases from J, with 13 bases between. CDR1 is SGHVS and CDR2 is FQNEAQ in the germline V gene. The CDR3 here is CASSLDRAGGTEAFF. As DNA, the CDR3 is TGTGCCAGCAGCTTAGACCGGGCGGGGGGCACTGAAGCTTTCTTT.

The CDR3 protein is CASSLDAAYEQYF. DNA of the CDR3: TGCGCCAGCAGCTTGGATGCAGCCTACGAGCAGTACTTC. The rearrangement uses TRBV5-1 and TRBJ2-7; D is unresolved. Germline CDR1 SGHRS, CDR2 YFSETQ. Trimming removed 0 bases from V and 2 bases from J, with 6 bases in between. CDR3 length equals 13 residues. Supplemented by reference TRBV5-1 and TRBJ2-7, the full variable domain reads KAGVTQTPRYLIKTRGQQVTLSCSPISGHRSVSWYQQTPGQGLQFLFEYFSETQRNKGNFPGRFSGRQFSNSRSEMNVSTLELGDSALYLCASSLDAAYEQYFGPGTRLTVT.